Following are 2 T cell receptor beta chains from one sample sequenced in a study of Ad26.COV2.S vaccination and SARS-CoV-2 variants. Sequencing was performed with immunoSEQ multiplex PCR; in TCRdb, only in-frame clones are kept and a portion is missing. Here the sample spans around 170,000 clones, around 85% being singletons. Specimen: peripheral blood, collected after recovery from COVID-19. All receptors derive from a human donor who had recovered from COVID-19.

This clone was seen just once. The rearrangement uses TRBV4-1 and TRBJ2-1; 14 positions agree with TRBD2. Per germline, CDR1 MGHRA and CDR2 YSYEKL. J gave up 9 bases and V 6 bases, and 22 bases lay outside the gene matches. There are 20 residues in the CDR3. CDR3 nucleotides: TGCGCCAGCAGTTCAAGACTAGCGGGGGGGCCAGGGGCCTTTCACGGTGAGCAGTTCTTC. Its translation is CASSSRLAGGPGAFHGEQFF.

J is TRBJ1-1 and V is TRBV7-3; D possibly corresponds to TRBD1 (5 bases). The germline V and J ends were trimmed by 5 bases and 4 bases, with 11 bases remaining between them. The CDR3 contains 13 residues. The germline CDR1 and CDR2 sequences are SGHTA and FQGTGA. The CDR3 protein is CASSQDGGTEAFF. CDR3 coding DNA: TGTGCCAGCAGCCAAGACGGGGGCACTGAAGCTTTCTTT.